The rows below give T cell receptor beta chains drawn from one sample of a study of immune characterization of retroperitoneal liposarcoma. Via MiXCR, TCRdb re-called the PCR reads, giving one row per CDR3 protein. The top ten hold over 8% of the sample, which has about 10,000 distinct CDR3 sequences, around 30% seen once. Material: tumor tissue. The receptors come from a male donor with retroperitoneal liposarcoma. The CDR3 runs from the conserved cysteine through the conserved F or W. D genes are given only for firm matches. Some rows have no size entry. The others give once, few or many, or a class for an expanded clone.

J: TRBJ2-1; size: medium-sized; V: TRBV6-1; D: -; DNA: TGTGCCAGCAGTGAAGGGACGGGGAGTTGGGGGGAGACCCAGTTCTTC; CDR3: CASSEGTGSWGETQFF
J: TRBJ1-1; size: few; V: TRBV7-6; D: -; DNA: TGTGCCAGCAGCTTAGAGGTGGGGAACACTGAAGCTTTCTTT; CDR3: CASSLEVGNTEAFF
J: TRBJ2-1; size: few; V: TRBV4-1; D: TRBD1; DNA: TGCGCCAGCAGCCGAGGTTGGGACAGACCATCAGGCGAGCAGTTCTTC; CDR3: CASSRGWDRPSGEQFF
J: TRBJ2-1; size: medium-sized; V: TRBV6-1; D: -; DNA: TGTGCCAGCAAGGGTCGAACCTACAATGAGCAGTTCTTC; CDR3: CASKGRTYNEQFF
J: TRBJ2-1; size: medium-sized; V: TRBV7-8; D: -; DNA: TGTGCCAGCAGCTTACAGAGCCGCTCCTACGAGCAGTTCTTC; CDR3: CASSLQSRSYEQFF
J: TRBJ2-5; size: -; V: TRBV7-6; D: TRBD2; DNA: TGTGCCAGCAGCTTAAGGCCAACTACTAGCGGGAAGGGTAATGAGCAGTACTTC; CDR3: CASSLRPTTSGKGNEQYF
J: TRBJ2-1; size: -; V: TRBV6-1; D: TRBD2; DNA: TGTGCCAGCAGTGGGACTAGCGGGGGGGCAGGGCAGTTCTTC; CDR3: CASSGTSGGAGQFF
J: TRBJ2-5; size: -; V: TRBV6-6; D: -; DNA: TGTGCCAGCAGTTACTCGTTCAGGCAGCGTGAGGAGACCCAGTACTTC; CDR3: CASSYSFRQREETQYF
J: TRBJ2-7; size: few; V: TRBV6-1; D: -; DNA: TGTGCCAGCACCATAGGGGGGGGGCCCTCCTACGAGCAGTACTTC; CDR3: CASTIGGGPSYEQYF
J: TRBJ2-3; size: few; V: TRBV6-2/TRBV6-3; D: -; DNA: TGTGCCAGCAGTTACTCGCGGGGCACAGATACGCAGTATTTT; CDR3: CASSYSRGTDTQYF
J: TRBJ2-6; size: -; V: TRBV14; D: -; DNA: TGTGCCAGCAGCCAAGATCGAAAGGACCTCTCTGGGGCCAACGTCCTGACTTTC; CDR3: CASSQDRKDLSGANVLTF
J: TRBJ2-7; size: -; V: TRBV6-1; D: TRBD2; DNA: TGTGCCAGCAGTGAAGAAAGCGGGGGGGCCTACGAGCAGTACTTC; CDR3: CASSEESGGAYEQYF
J: TRBJ2-3; size: -; V: TRBV12-3/TRBV12-4; D: -; DNA: TGTGCCAGCAGTTTAAGCAGGACAGAGTACTTC; CDR3: CASSLSRTEYF
J: TRBJ2-1; size: many; V: TRBV7-2; D: -; DNA: TGTGCCAGCAGCTTAGATCGGCGGATCCCGGACGAGCAGTTCTTC; CDR3: CASSLDRRIPDEQFF
J: TRBJ2-1; size: few; V: TRBV11-2; D: TRBD2; DNA: TGTGCCAGCAGCCGGGGGGGCACTTACGAGCAGTTCTTC; CDR3: CASSRGGTYEQFF
J: TRBJ2-3; size: many; V: TRBV7-2; D: -; DNA: TGTGCCAGCAGCTTAGACACGGGGAGGGGGACAGATACGCAGTATTTT; CDR3: CASSLDTGRGTDTQYF
J: TRBJ2-1; size: -; V: TRBV6-1; D: TRBD2; DNA: TGTGCCAGCAGACAAATAGCGGGAGAGATCCAAGAGACCCAGTTCTTC; CDR3: CASRQIAGEIQETQFF
J: TRBJ2-4; size: -; V: TRBV12-3/TRBV12-4; D: TRBD2; DNA: TGTGCCAGCAGTTTGGGCGGGGGGTCCTACAATGAGCAGTACTTC; CDR3: CASSLGGGSYNEQYF
J: TRBJ2-7; size: -; V: TRBV7-6; D: -; DNA: TGTGCCAGCAGCTTATCCGGGGGCGAGCAGTACTTC; CDR3: CASSLSGGEQYF
J: TRBJ2-3; size: -; V: TRBV6-6; D: TRBD1; DNA: TGTGCCAGCAGCCAAGTCACAGGGGGCACAGATACGCAGTATTTT; CDR3: CASSQVTGGTDTQYF
J: TRBJ1-4; size: few; V: TRBV6-1; D: TRBD1; DNA: TGTGCCAGCAGCTTACAGGGGAGGCGGGAAAAACTGTTTTTT; CDR3: CASSLQGRREKLFF
J: TRBJ2-7; size: few; V: TRBV7-9; D: TRBD2; DNA: TGTGCCAGCAGCACAGGGCTAGCGGGAAATGAGCAGTACTTC; CDR3: CASSTGLAGNEQYF
J: TRBJ2-1; size: -; V: TRBV7-9; D: -; DNA: TGTGCCAGCAGTAACACCAAGGAGGGGTACTTC; CDR3: CASSNTKEGYF
J: TRBJ2-4; size: many; V: TRBV27; D: -; DNA: TGTGCCAGCACCATGCTGGCCAGGATGGAAAACATTCAGTACTTC; CDR3: CASTMLARMENIQYF
J: TRBJ2-1; size: -; V: TRBV6-6; D: -; DNA: TGTGCCAGCAGTTATAGGACCCCAAATGGTGAGCAGTTCTTC; CDR3: CASSYRTPNGEQFF
J: TRBJ2-7; size: medium-sized; V: TRBV7-6; D: -; DNA: TGTGCCAGCAGCTTAGTTTCCTACGAGCAGTACTTC; CDR3: CASSLVSYEQYF
J: TRBJ1-5; size: -; V: TRBV25-1; D: -; DNA: TGTGCCAGCAGTCTCGTGGATCAGCCCCAGCATTTT; CDR3: CASSLVDQPQHF
J: TRBJ1-4; size: few; V: TRBV6-6; D: TRBD1; DNA: TGTGCCAGCAGTTACAGGGCCGGGACAGGGGTTAATGAAAAACTGTTTTTT; CDR3: CASSYRAGTGVNEKLFF
J: TRBJ2-1; size: medium-sized; V: TRBV6-6; D: -; DNA: TGTGCCAGCAGTTACGGCGCAAGGCTAGTGGGCTACGAGCAGTTCTTC; CDR3: CASSYGARLVGYEQFF